Below are 10 T cell receptor beta chains sequenced from a single sample in a study of cytomegalovirus exposure and HLA in healthy donors. PCR employed 60 Vbeta and 13 Jbeta primers. Assay used: immunoSEQ multiplex PCR; TCRdb lists only in-frame clones, some missing. The sample has over 120,000 clones, approximately 79% seen once; the top ten hold 4.3%. What was sequenced was PBMCs. These receptors all come from a man aged 18 to 29 in good health and CMV-seropositive.

This clone was recorded a few times. The V and J genes are TRBV27 and TRBJ2-3; TRBD1 might be the D (6 bases). The CDR3 runs 13 residues. Germline V gene data show CDR1 as MNHEY and CDR2 as SMNVEV (reference sequence). The V gene lost 5 bases and the J gene lost 6 bases, with 12 bases spanning the gap. DNA for the CDR3: TGTGCCAGCAGTCCGGACAGTTCGGATACGCAGTATTTT. Residues: CASSPDSSDTQYF.

The chain couples TRBV7-9 to TRBJ1-4, with D unclear. V lost 2 bases to trimming and J lost 4 bases, with 11 bases between them. The CDR3 extends over 15 amino acids. CDR1 is SEHNR and CDR2 is FQNEAQ in the germline V gene (reference sequence). This CDR3 reads CASSLFGSLNEKLFF. In nucleotides, the CDR3 is TGTGCCAGCAGCTTATTTGGCAGTCTTAATGAAAAACTGTTTTTT.

In this sample, this clone turned up once. The chain couples TRBV6-6 to TRBJ2-1, with 8 positions matching TRBD2. This CDR3 has 16 residues. Germline V gene data show CDR1 as MNHNY and CDR2 as SVGAGI (reference sequence). V lost 8 bases to trimming and J lost 5 bases; unmatched junction nucleotides: 14. The CDR3 DNA sequence: TGTGCCAGCGCGGGGGGCGGGGGACCCATTCACAATGAGCAGTTCTTC. It is translated as CASAGGGGPIHNEQFF.

The count of this clone is one. J is TRBJ1-4 and V is TRBV16; 7 nucleotides match TRBD1. Germline CDR1 and CDR2: KGHSY and FQNENV. V lost 2 bases, J lost 8 bases, and 5 bases stayed unmatched. The CDR3 totals 14 residues. The DNA for the CDR3 is TGTGCCAGCAGCCAACTTGGGACAGCAGAAAAACTGTTTTTT. It yields the protein CASSQLGTAEKLFF.

The genes are TRBV10-3 and TRBJ2-1, with D possibly matching TRBD2 (5 bases). V lost 7 bases to trimming and J lost 4 bases, with 17 bases between them. This CDR3 comprises 15 residues. Germline assignment: CDR1 ENHRY and CDR2 SYGVKD. CDR3 bases: TGTGCCATCAAGGGAGCACAAGACGGATACAATGAGCAGTTCTTC. Its protein product is CAIKGAQDGYNEQFF.

The V and J genes are TRBV28 and TRBJ1-5, with D possibly TRBD1 on 5 matching bases. V lost 5 bases, J lost 7 bases, and 12 bases lay in between. The CDR3 has 13 residues. Germline loops: CDR1 MDHEN, CDR2 SYDVKM. CDR3 residues: CASSGAQAQPQHF. The CDR3 region has the DNA TGTGCCAGCAGTGGGGCCCAGGCCCAGCCCCAGCATTTT.

The chain links TRBV29-1 to TRBJ1-5; 10 bases fit TRBD1. Trimming removed 3 bases from V and 7 bases from J; junction bases left unmatched: 9. The CDR3 contains 15 residues. Germline CDR1 SQVTM, CDR2 ANQGSEA. The chain's CDR3 is CSVEGGGTGDQPQHF. DNA for the CDR3: TGCAGCGTTGAGGGAGGCGGGACAGGGGACCAGCCCCAGCATTTT.

The V and J genes are TRBV5-6 and TRBJ1-5, with D perhaps matching TRBD1 (6 bases). The V gene lost 0 bases and the J gene lost 6 bases, with 13 bases spanning the gap. This CDR3 is built from 15 residues. Germline CDR1 and CDR2: SGHDT and YYEEEE. This CDR3 is CASSLGRQEIQPQHF. The CDR3 region has the DNA TGTGCCAGCAGCTTGGGGAGACAGGAGATTCAGCCCCAGCATTTT.

The chain uses TRBV13 and TRBJ2-7; 9 bases match TRBD2. V lost 5 bases to trimming and J lost 5 bases; unmatched junction nucleotides: 4. Germline V gives CDR1 PRHDT, CDR2 FYEKMQ (reference sequence). This CDR3 has 13 amino acids. The CDR3 DNA reads as TGTGCCAGCAGCCCTTTAGCGGGAGACGAGCAGTACTTC. This sequence encodes CASSPLAGDEQYF.

The chain couples TRBV12-5 to TRBJ2-1; a possible D gene is TRBD2 (5 bases). CDR1 and CDR2 (germline): LGHNT, FRNRAP. The CDR3 covers 13 residues. The V gene lost 1 base and the J gene lost 10 bases, with 11 bases spanning the gap. The CDR3 DNA reads TGTGCTAGTGGTTTGGCGGGATCCAGGGAGCAGTTCTTC. It encodes CASGLAGSREQFF.